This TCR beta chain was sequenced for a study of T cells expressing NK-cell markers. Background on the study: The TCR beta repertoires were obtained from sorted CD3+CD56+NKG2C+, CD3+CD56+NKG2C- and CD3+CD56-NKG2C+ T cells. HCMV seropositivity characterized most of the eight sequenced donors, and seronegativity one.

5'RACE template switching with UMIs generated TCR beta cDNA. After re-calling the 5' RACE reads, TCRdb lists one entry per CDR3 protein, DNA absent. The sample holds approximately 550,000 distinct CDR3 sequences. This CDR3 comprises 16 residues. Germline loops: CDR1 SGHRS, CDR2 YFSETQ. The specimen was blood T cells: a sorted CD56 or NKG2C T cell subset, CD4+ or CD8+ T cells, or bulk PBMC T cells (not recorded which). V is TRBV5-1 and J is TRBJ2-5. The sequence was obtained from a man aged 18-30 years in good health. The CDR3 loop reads CASSLVLEGDRETQYF. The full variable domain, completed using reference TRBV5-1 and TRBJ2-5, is KAGVTQTPRYLIKTRGQQVTLSCSPISGHRSVSWYQQTPGQGLQFLFEYFSETQRNKGNFPGRFSGRQFSNSRSEMNVSTLELGDSALYLCASSLVLEGDRETQYFGPGTRLLVL.